This is a list of T cell receptor beta chains from one sample in a study of cytomegalovirus exposure and HLA in healthy donors. Clones were read by immunoSEQ multiplex PCR, and TCRdb kept only the in-frame ones, dropping some. Of roughly 190,000 clones in the sample, roughly 13% are singletons; the top ten hold under 10%. Sequencing was carried out using PBMCs. The origin of the receptors is a man aged 45-65 years in good health and CMV-seropositive. CDR3s include the opening cysteine and the closing phenylalanine or tryptophan. Fields, in order: clone size, V gene, D gene, J gene, CDR3 protein, CDR3 DNA. A D gene is named only where the DNA matches it firmly. Rows give clone size only sometimes, using once, few, many, or a class for an expanded clone.

few	TRBV7-3	-	TRBJ2-3	CASSLSPGLNTQYF	TGTGCCAGCAGCTTAAGTCCTGGCTTAAATACGCAGTATTTT
-	TRBV5-6	-	TRBJ1-1	CASSRPLQRGRVVTEAFF	TGTGCCAGCAGCCGCCCCCTACAGAGAGGGAGGGTGGTCACTGAAGCTTTCTTT
few	TRBV5-1	-	TRBJ2-2	CASSSEEITGELFF	TGCGCCAGCAGTTCGGAGGAAATAACCGGGGAGCTGTTTTTT
-	TRBV6-5	TRBD1	TRBJ1-3	CASSLGTGPGNTIYF	TGTGCCAGCAGCCTGGGGACAGGGCCAGGAAACACCATATATTTT
-	TRBV6-5	TRBD1	TRBJ1-6	CASSYSRDRNSPLHF	TGTGCCAGCAGTTACTCGAGGGACAGGAATTCACCCCTCCACTTT
few	TRBV6-1	TRBD1	TRBJ1-6	CASSDRTGNSPLHF	TGTGCCAGCAGTGACAGGACAGGCAATTCACCCCTCCACTTT
few	TRBV7-3	-	TRBJ2-2	CASSFSNTGELFF	TGTGCCAGCAGCTTCTCGAACACCGGGGAGCTGTTTTTT
few	TRBV28	-	TRBJ1-1	CASSFYKRTEAFF	TGTGCCAGCAGTTTTTATAAGCGCACTGAAGCTTTCTTT
-	TRBV25-1	-	TRBJ2-7	CASSFRGEQYF	TGTGCCAGCAGTTTTCGGGGCGAGCAGTACTTC
-	TRBV7-2	TRBD1	TRBJ1-6	CASRSGTDNSPLHF	TGTGCCAGCCGTTCGGGGACAGATAATTCACCCCTCCACTTT
few	TRBV2	-	TRBJ2-7	CASKKDRRVGAYEQYF	TGTGCCAGCAAAAAAGACAGGCGGGTTGGGGCCTACGAGCAGTACTTC
-	TRBV7-9	-	TRBJ1-3	CASSLAASPVLSGNTIYF	TGTGCCAGCAGCTTAGCTGCTTCTCCAGTCCTCTCTGGAAACACCATATATTTT
few	TRBV18	TRBD1	TRBJ1-5	CASSNGQGLNQPQHF	TGTGCCAGCTCAAATGGACAGGGGCTCAATCAGCCCCAGCATTTT
few	TRBV6-5	-	TRBJ1-1	CASRLTGSNTEAFF	TGTGCCAGCAGGCTGACAGGTTCGAACACTGAAGCTTTCTTT
few	TRBV11-2	TRBD1	TRBJ2-7	CASSPGLRQGRYEQYF	TGTGCCAGCAGCCCCGGCTTAAGACAGGGTCGATACGAGCAGTACTTC
few	TRBV29-1	-	TRBJ2-5	CSVVSGGGVVETQYF	TGCAGCGTTGTATCCGGAGGGGGGGTGGTCGAGACCCAGTACTTC
-	TRBV7-9	-	TRBJ1-6	CAGGTDHSPLHF	TGTGCCGGGGGGACCGACCATTCACCCCTCCACTTT
-	TRBV6-1	-	TRBJ2-5	CASREEGLQETQYF	TGTGCCAGCAGGGAGGAGGGCCTCCAAGAGACCCAGTACTTC
few	TRBV14	TRBD2	TRBJ2-3	CASSLRTSGVSDTQYF	TGTGCCAGCAGCCTAAGGACTAGCGGAGTTTCAGATACGCAGTATTTT
-	TRBV11-3	TRBD2	TRBJ2-5	CASSLSLGREETQYF	TGTGCCAGCAGCCTATCCTTGGGGAGGGAAGAGACCCAGTACTTC
few	TRBV6-4	TRBD2	TRBJ2-3	CASSSTLAGGTDTQYF	TGTGCCAGCAGCTCAACCCTAGCGGGGGGTACAGATACGCAGTATTTT
-	TRBV6-5	-	TRBJ2-3	CASSFNGGTDTQYF	TGTGCCAGCAGTTTCAACGGGGGCACAGATACGCAGTATTTT
-	TRBV15	-	TRBJ2-3	CATSSVMGLGTDTQYF	TGTGCCACCAGCAGCGTTATGGGGCTAGGCACAGATACGCAGTATTTT
-	TRBV30	-	TRBJ2-3	CAWRLARADTQYF	TGTGCCTGGAGACTCGCAAGAGCAGATACGCAGTATTTT
-	TRBV5-1	-	TRBJ1-6	CASSYGQGIGSPLHF	TGCGCCAGCAGCTACGGGCAGGGAATCGGATCACCCCTCCACTTT
few	TRBV6-6	-	TRBJ1-6	CASSRLNSGGSPLHF	TGTGCCAGCAGCCGGCTTAACTCAGGAGGTTCACCCCTCCACTTT
few	TRBV29-1	-	TRBJ2-5	CSAPAQGLSETQYF	TGCAGCGCCCCGGCACAGGGATTGTCAGAGACCCAGTACTTC
few	TRBV7-3	TRBD2	TRBJ2-1	CASSPGGTSGAGEQFF	TGTGCCAGCAGCCCCGGGGGGACTAGCGGGGCCGGTGAGCAGTTCTTC
-	TRBV6-1	TRBD2	TRBJ2-5	CASKLAGQETQYF	TGTGCCAGCAAGCTAGCGGGGCAAGAGACCCAGTACTTC
few	TRBV5-4	TRBD2	TRBJ2-2	CASSTNLAGGDTGELFF	TGTGCCAGCAGCACCAATCTAGCCGGGGGGGACACCGGGGAGCTGTTTTTT
-	TRBV18	TRBD1	TRBJ1-4	CASSREWTGVSEKLFF	TGTGCCAGCTCACGGGAATGGACAGGGGTGAGCGAAAAACTGTTTTTT
few	TRBV4-1	TRBD1	TRBJ1-1	CASSQNGQGGTEAFF	TGCGCCAGCAGCCAAAACGGACAGGGGGGGACTGAAGCTTTCTTT
-	TRBV27	-	TRBJ1-2	CASSSPGLPPNGYTF	TGTGCCAGCAGTTCCCCGGGACTCCCCCCTAATGGCTACACCTTC
-	TRBV7-2	TRBD2	TRBJ2-1	CASSLNPTSGVSYNEQFF	TGTGCCAGCAGCCTTAACCCGACTAGCGGGGTTTCCTACAATGAGCAGTTCTTC
-	TRBV28	TRBD1	TRBJ2-4	CASSPPPGQGKNIQYF	TGTGCCAGCAGTCCGCCGCCGGGACAGGGTAAAAACATTCAGTACTTC
-	TRBV18	-	TRBJ1-1	CASSPGLGAANTEAFF	TGTGCCAGCTCACCGGGGTTGGGGGCAGCGAACACTGAAGCTTTCTTT
-	TRBV29-1	TRBD1	TRBJ2-7	CSIGQGDHEQYF	TGCAGCATAGGACAGGGGGACCACGAGCAGTACTTC
many	TRBV6-5	-	TRBJ1-5	CASSYSGGNQPQHF	TGTGCCAGCAGTTACTCAGGGGGCAATCAGCCCCAGCATTTT
-	TRBV28	TRBD1	TRBJ1-5	CASRGQGPNSNQPRHF	TGTGCCAGCAGAGGACAGGGTCCCAATAGCAATCAGCCCCGGCATTTT
-	TRBV10-3	-	TRBJ2-1	CAISESGARNNEQFF	TGTGCCATCAGTGAGTCGGGGGCCCGGAACAATGAGCAGTTCTTC
few	TRBV19	TRBD1	TRBJ1-1	CASSDRERVNTEAFF	TGTGCCAGTAGTGACAGGGAGAGGGTGAACACTGAAGCTTTCTTT
-	TRBV9	-	TRBJ2-5	CASSPVGGQGETQYF	TGTGCCAGCAGCCCCGTGGGGGGGCAGGGGGAGACCCAGTACTTC
few	TRBV7-2	TRBD1	TRBJ1-4	CASSSTGGVGEKLFF	TGTGCCAGCAGCTCGACAGGGGGCGTCGGTGAAAAACTGTTTTTT
-	TRBV5-4	-	TRBJ1-1	CASSFRGGEAFF	TGTGCCAGCAGCTTCCGGGGAGGGGAAGCTTTCTTT
few	TRBV7-2	TRBD2	TRBJ2-1	CASSLVVGLAGDEQFF	TGTGCCAGCAGCCTTGTAGTTGGACTAGCGGGGGATGAGCAGTTCTTC
few	TRBV30	-	TRBJ2-1	CAWAMNSGIYNEQFF	TGTGCCTGGGCTATGAATAGCGGTATCTACAATGAGCAGTTCTTC
few	TRBV7-3	-	TRBJ2-3	CASSLDRYTQYF	TGTGCCAGCAGCTTAGATCGGTATACGCAGTATTTT
few	TRBV19	-	TRBJ2-5	CASSVATGSDQYF	TGTGCCAGTAGTGTAGCGACCGGGAGTGACCAGTACTTC
few	TRBV5-1	-	TRBJ1-1	CASSLDRPSTEAFF	TGCGCCAGCAGCTTGGACAGGCCGAGCACTGAAGCTTTCTTT
-	TRBV27	-	TRBJ2-3	CASKRGFADTQYF	TGTGCCAGCAAGAGGGGGTTCGCAGATACGCAGTATTTT
-	TRBV5-1	TRBD1	TRBJ2-7	CASSLALRGPAQYF	TGCGCCAGCAGCTTGGCCCTCAGGGGGCCCGCGCAGTACTTC
-	TRBV9	-	TRBJ2-2	CASRGGGAGTGELFF	TGTGCCAGCAGAGGTGGGGGGGCGGGCACCGGGGAGCTGTTTTTT
-	TRBV28	-	TRBJ1-1	CASSLSRARNTEAFF	TGTGCCAGCAGTTTATCGAGGGCGAGGAACACTGAAGCTTTCTTT
-	TRBV7-9	TRBD2	TRBJ2-2	CASSLEAGNRAGELFF	TGTGCCAGCAGCTTAGAAGCGGGAAATCGGGCCGGGGAGCTGTTTTTT